The present entry profiles one T cell receptor beta chain with its context. Construction of the TCRbeta library involved unique molecular identifiers. TCRdb ran MiXCR on the PCR reads and lists one entry per CDR3 protein. The table lists 250,000 to 350,000 distinct CDR3 sequences, about 10% of them singletons. This sample is part of a study of T-cell reconstitution after alpha-beta-depleted transplantation in children. CDR3 length equals 15 residues. The junction had 8 bases not matched to a gene; V was cut back by 4 bases and J by 1 base. Per germline, CDR1 SGDLS and CDR2 YYNGEE. The rearrangement links TRBV9 to TRBJ2-7; 7 bases align to TRBD1. The sequences come from PBMCs from the stem cell graft donor, collected from the stem cell graft. The clonotype originates from a human donor who donated a stem cell graft to a child with SCID. The CDR3 region has the DNA TGTGCCAGCAGCACAGGGGACACAGCATCCTACGAGCAGTACTTC. Translation: CASSTGDTASYEQYF.